This note documents a single T cell receptor beta chain sequence. This sample was taken from a study of blood T cell repertoires in COVID-19. Study details: Acute and convalescent COVID-19 specimens originated in the United States, Italy and Spain. PBMCs, B-cell-depleted T cells, or T cells provided the cDNA or gDNA that made up the material.

In the original analysis: How many nucleated cells were present was estimated from reference gene primer amplification. Sequenced by immunoSEQ multiplex PCR; TCRdb stores in-frame clones only, minus some. D and trimming come from the DNA, and the V and J calls and clone size come from that table. The sample shows 150,000 to 200,000 clones, under 95% of them seen only once. The germline V gene has CDR1 KGHSH and CDR2 LQKENI. The CDR3 spans 14 residues. V shed 1 base and J shed 7 bases, with 13 bases lying between them. The rearrangement joins TRBV18 to TRBJ1-1; unclear D gene. Sequences were obtained from peripheral blood. The receptor comes from a man between 18 and 29 years old with COVID-19, enrolled during active disease. The CDR3 nucleotides read TGTGCCAGCTCACCACAGAGAGGAAGGAATGAAGCTTTCTTT. It specifies CASSPQRGRNEAFF.